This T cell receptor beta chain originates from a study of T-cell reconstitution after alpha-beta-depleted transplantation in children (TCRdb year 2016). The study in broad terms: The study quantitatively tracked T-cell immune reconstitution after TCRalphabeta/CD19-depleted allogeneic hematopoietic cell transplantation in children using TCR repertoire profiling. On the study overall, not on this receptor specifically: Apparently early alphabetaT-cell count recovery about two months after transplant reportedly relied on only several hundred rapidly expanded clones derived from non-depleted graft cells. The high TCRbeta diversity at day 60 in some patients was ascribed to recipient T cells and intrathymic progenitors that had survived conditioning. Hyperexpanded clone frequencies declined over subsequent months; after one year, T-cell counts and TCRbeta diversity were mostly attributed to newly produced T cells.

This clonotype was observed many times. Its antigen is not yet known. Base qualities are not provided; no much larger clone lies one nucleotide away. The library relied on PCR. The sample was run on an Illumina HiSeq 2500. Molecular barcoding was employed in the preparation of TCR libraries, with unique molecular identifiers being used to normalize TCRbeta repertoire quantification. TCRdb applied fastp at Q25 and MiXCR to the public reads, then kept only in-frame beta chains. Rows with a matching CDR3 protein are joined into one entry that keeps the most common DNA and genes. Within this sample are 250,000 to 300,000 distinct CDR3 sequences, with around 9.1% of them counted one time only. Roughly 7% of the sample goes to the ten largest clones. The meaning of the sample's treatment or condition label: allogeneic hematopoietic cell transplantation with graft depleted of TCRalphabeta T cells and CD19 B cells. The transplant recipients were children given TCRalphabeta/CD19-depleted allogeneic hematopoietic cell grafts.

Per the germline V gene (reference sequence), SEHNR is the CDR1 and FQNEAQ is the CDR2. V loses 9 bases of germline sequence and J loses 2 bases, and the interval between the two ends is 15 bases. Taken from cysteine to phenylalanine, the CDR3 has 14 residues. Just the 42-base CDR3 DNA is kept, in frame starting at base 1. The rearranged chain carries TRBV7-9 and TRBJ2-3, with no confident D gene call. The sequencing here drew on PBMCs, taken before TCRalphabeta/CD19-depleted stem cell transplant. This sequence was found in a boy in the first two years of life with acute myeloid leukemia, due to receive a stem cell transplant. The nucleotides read TGTGCCAGTTCGAGTAGGCTGAACACAGATACGCAGTATTTT. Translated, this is CASSSRLNTDTQYF.